This T cell receptor beta chain is from a study of cytomegalovirus exposure and HLA in healthy donors. Looked up from germline, CDR1 is SGHNT and CDR2 is YENEEA. This CDR3 is built from 15 residues. V shed 3 bases, J shed 3 bases, and the junction held 5 bases outside the gene matches. General study points: Most TCR sequences were rare, but some public TCRs occurred in many donors. With DRB1 most and HLA-C fewest, TCR association rates differed between HLA loci in a later analysis.

Concerning this clone: Its antigen is not identified.

The PCR ran on 60 Vbeta and 13 Jbeta primers. Profiling relied on immunoSEQ multiplex PCR, and the TCRdb table lists in-frame clones only, not all of them. The sample yields about 83,000 clones, roughly four fifths seen once. This chain connects TRBV11-3 to TRBJ2-1; 7 bases map to TRBD1. Sequenced sample: PBMCs. The origin of this receptor is a woman aged 25 to 39 in good health and CMV-seronegative. The CDR3 DNA reads as TGTGCCAGCAGCTTCCGGGACAGAGTCTACAATGAGCAGTTCTTC. This translates into CASSFRDRVYNEQFF.